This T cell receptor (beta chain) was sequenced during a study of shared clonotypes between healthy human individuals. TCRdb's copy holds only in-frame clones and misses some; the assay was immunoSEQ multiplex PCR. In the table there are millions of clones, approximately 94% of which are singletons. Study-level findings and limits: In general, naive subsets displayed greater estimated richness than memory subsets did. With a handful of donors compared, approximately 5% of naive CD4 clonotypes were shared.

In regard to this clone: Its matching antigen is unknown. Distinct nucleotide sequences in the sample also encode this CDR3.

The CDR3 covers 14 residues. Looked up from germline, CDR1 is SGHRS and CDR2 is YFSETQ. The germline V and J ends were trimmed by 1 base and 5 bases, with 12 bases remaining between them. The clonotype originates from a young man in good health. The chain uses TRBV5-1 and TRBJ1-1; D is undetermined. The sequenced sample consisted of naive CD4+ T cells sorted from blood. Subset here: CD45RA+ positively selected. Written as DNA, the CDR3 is TGCGCCAGCAGCTTGAGGCTGGGAAATACTGAAGCTTTCTTT. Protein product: CASSLRLGNTEAFF.